The next 32 T cell receptor beta chains were all read from a single sample in a study of T cell responses to AZD1222 COVID-19 vaccine. Sequenced by immunoSEQ multiplex PCR; TCRdb stores in-frame clones only, minus some. Seen here are about 120,000 clones, 90% to 95% observed once, and the top ten hold 2.5% to 3%. The sample was peripheral blood, taken on day 0 of AZD1222 vaccination. The receptors stem from an adult in good health.

This chain joins TRBV7-9 and TRBJ2-3; 10 nucleotides align to TRBD2. The germline CDR1 and CDR2 sequences are SEHNR and FQNEAQ (reference sequence). With 6 bases clipped from V and 5 bases from J, the junction kept 8 bases outside the gene matches. The CDR3 totals 15 residues. The CDR3 DNA follows: TGTGCCAGCAGTGCCGCCGGGACTAGCGTAGATACGCAGTATTTT. This sequence encodes CASSAAGTSVDTQYF.

The genes are TRBV6-5 and TRBJ1-1; the D gene is possibly TRBD1 (6 bases). This CDR3 comprises 14 residues. Trimming removed 2 bases from V and 5 bases from J, with 12 bases in between. CDR1 is MNHEY, CDR2 SVGAGI, per germline. Here the CDR3 DNA reads TGTGCCAGCAGTTACAAGGGGGGAGAAACTGAAGCTTTCTTT. Protein sequence: CASSYKGGETEAFF.

This clone was recorded only once. CDR3 coding DNA: TGTGCCAGCAGCTCCGGGGTAGAGACCCAGTACTTC. This sequence encodes CASSSGVETQYF. V gene TRBV5-4 combines with J gene TRBJ2-5; possibly TRBD2 for D (5 bases). V lost 3 bases and J lost 4, with 7 bases in between. CDR3 length equals 12 residues. Germline V gives CDR1 SGHNT, CDR2 YYREEE (reference sequence).

The rearrangement joins TRBV27 to TRBJ1-2; D is uncertain. This CDR3 is 15 amino acids long. Germline CDR1 is MNHEY and CDR2 is SMNVEV (reference sequence). V was clipped by 2 bases and J by 0 bases, with 10 bases between them. CDR3 sequence reads: CASSLRAATNYGYTF. The CDR3 DNA is TGTGCCAGCAGTTTAAGGGCAGCGACTAACTATGGCTACACCTTC.

V is TRBV9 and J is TRBJ1-3; possibly TRBD1 for D (6 bases). Germline CDR1 and CDR2: SGDLS and YYNGEE. CDR3 length: 15 residues. V lost 0 bases and J 4 bases, leaving 11 bases between the germline ends. CDR3 bases: TGTGCCAGCAGCGTAGTGTCAGGGGTGGGAAACACCATATATTTT. It codes for CASSVVSGVGNTIYF.

The chain links TRBV28 to TRBJ1-2; TRBD1 matches 7 bases. Germline V gene data show CDR1 as MDHEN and CDR2 as SYDVKM. CDR3 length: 14 residues. The junction had 6 bases not matched to a gene; V was cut back by 6 bases and J by 2 bases. The CDR3 loop is CASSPDRDNYGYTF. CDR3 DNA sequence: TGTGCCAGCAGCCCCGACAGGGACAACTATGGCTACACCTTC.

This clone turned up a few times. The rearrangement joins TRBV5-8 to TRBJ1-2; TRBD1 matches 7 bases. CDR1 and CDR2 (germline): SGHTS, YDEGEE. CDR3 length equals 14 residues. V lost 6 bases to trimming and J lost 3 bases; unmatched junction nucleotides: 8. The CDR3 DNA reads TGTGCCAGCATGTTGACAGGGCTTTACTATGGCTACACCTTC. It codes for CASMLTGLYYGYTF.

This chain links TRBV10-3 with TRBJ2-3; no clear D. The CDR3 is 14 residues long. Germline V CDR1 and CDR2: ENHRY, SYGVKD. Between the trimmed V and J ends, which lost 4 bases and 3 bases, there was a span of 11 bases. This CDR3 reads CAISAGQVTDTQYF. The CDR3 DNA follows: TGTGCCATCAGTGCCGGGCAGGTAACAGATACGCAGTATTTT.

The V gene is TRBV1, the J gene TRBJ2-3; the D call TRBD2 from the table was never checked on the DNA. TRBV1 is reported as a pseudogene. This CDR3 region has 9 residues. The CDR3 spells CTSSQSQYF. In DNA form, the CDR3 reads TGCACCAGCAGCCAGTCTCAGTATTTT.

J is TRBJ2-2 and V is TRBV7-6, with TRBD2 matching 9 bases. The V and J ends lost 1 base and 7 bases, in that order; junction bases with no gene match: 13. This CDR3 is built from 18 residues. Germline CDR1 SGHVS, CDR2 FNYEAQ. As DNA, the CDR3 is TGTGCCAGCAGCTTAGTGGTAGCGGGAGCGGGTGTGGACGGGGAGCTGTTTTTT. Encoded protein: CASSLVVAGAGVDGELFF.

The V call is TRBV2, the J call TRBJ2-1, with D maybe TRBD2 (6 bases). Germline CDR1 reads SNHLY; CDR2 reads FYNNEI. The CDR3 length is 17 residues. The V gene lost 8 bases and the J gene lost 0 bases, with 20 bases spanning the gap. CDR3 loop: CASLYRPERASYNEQFF. The CDR3 region has the DNA TGTGCCAGCCTTTACCGTCCTGAGCGGGCCTCCTACAATGAGCAGTTCTTC.

The chain combines TRBV6-4 with TRBJ1-1; D perhaps matches TRBD1 (5 bases). Germline-derived CDR1 and CDR2 are MRHNA and SNTAGT. V shed 3 bases and J shed 1 base, with 9 bases lying between them. This CDR3 is built from 14 residues. The CDR3 region is CASSEGTENTEAFF. CDR3 DNA: TGTGCCAGCAGTGAGGGGACGGAGAACACTGAAGCTTTCTTT.

This CDR3 is CASSLKGGTGELFF. CDR3 in DNA: TGTGCCAGCAGCTTAAAAGGGGGTACCGGGGAGCTGTTTTTT. The genes are TRBV7-8 and TRBJ2-2, with D possibly being TRBD1 (6 bases). V gave up 2 bases and J gave up 5 bases, with 9 bases separating them. The CDR3 has 14 amino acids. Per germline, CDR1 SGHVS and CDR2 FQNEAQ.

Here the CDR3 reads CASSESGTGAYGYTF. As DNA, the CDR3 is TGTGCCAGCAGTGAGAGCGGGACGGGGGCCTATGGCTACACCTTC. The genes are TRBV6-4 and TRBJ1-2; D is possibly TRBD1 (6 bases). Germline V gives CDR1 MRHNA, CDR2 SNTAGT. The CDR3 has 15 residues. Between the trimmed V and J ends, which lost 3 bases and 4 bases, there was a span of 15 bases.

This chain uses TRBV5-1 with TRBJ2-5; no clear D. Trimming stripped 3 bases from V and 5 bases from J, with 5 bases between. The germline CDR1 and CDR2 sequences are SGHRS and YFSETQ. This CDR3 has 11 residues. The DNA of the CDR3 is TGCGCCAGCAGCTCCTACGAGACCCAGTACTTC. This codes for CASSSYETQYF. The variable domain in full, with the rest retrieved from reference TRBV5-1 and TRBJ2-5, is KAGVTQTPRYLIKTRGQQVTLSCSPISGHRSVSWYQQTPGQGLQFLFEYFSETQRNKGNFPGRFSGRQFSNSRSEMNVSTLELGDSALYLCASSSYETQYFGPGTRLLVL.

This chain uses TRBV9 with TRBJ1-2; perhaps TRBD1 as D (5 bases). There are 16 residues in the CDR3. V gave up 4 bases and J gave up 7 bases, with 23 bases separating them. From germline, CDR1 is SGDLS and CDR2 YYNGEE. CDR3 nucleotides: TGTGCCAGCAGCCAGAGGCAGGGAGGCGCAAAAGGTGGCTACACCTTC. This translates into CASSQRQGGAKGGYTF.

This clone was counted a single time. This chain links TRBV28 with TRBJ1-6; 9 bases match TRBD1. J lost 0 bases, V lost 6 bases, and 0 bases had no gene match. Germline V gives CDR1 MDHEN, CDR2 SYDVKM. This CDR3 spans 15 amino acids. This chain's CDR3 is CASRTGGSYNSPLHF. The DNA for the CDR3 is TGTGCCAGCAGGACAGGGGGCTCCTATAATTCACCCCTCCACTTT.

The gene calls are TRBV19 and TRBJ1-6, with 7 bases identical to TRBD1. Germline lookup yields CDR1 LNHDA and CDR2 SQIVND (reference sequence). After removal of 3 bases from V and 7 bases from J, the junction contained 9 bases not matched to a gene. This CDR3 is built from 16 residues. CDR3 protein: CASSMSEGAGNSPLHF. The CDR3 coding sequence is TGTGCCAGTAGTATGAGCGAGGGGGCCGGGAATTCACCCCTCCACTTT.

This chain connects TRBV4-1 to TRBJ2-7; 10 bases align to TRBD1. CDR1 MGHRA and CDR2 YSYEKL come from the germline V gene. The V gene end was trimmed by 1 base and the J gene end by 2 bases; junction bases not matched to a gene: 5. The CDR3 extends over 16 amino acids. The DNA of the CDR3 is TGCGCCAGCAGCCAAGTTGTAGGGACAGGGGCCTACGAGCAGTACTTC. Encoded protein: CASSQVVGTGAYEQYF.

The chain joins TRBV27 to TRBJ2-1, with TRBD1 matching over 9 bases. The CDR3 is 14 amino acids. The ends lost 4 bases at V and 8 bases at J; junction bases unmatched: 6. CDR1 is MNHEY and CDR2 is SMNVEV in the germline V gene (reference sequence). The CDR3: CASSWGTGWDEQFF. The CDR3 nucleotides are TGTGCCAGCAGTTGGGGGACAGGGTGGGATGAGCAGTTCTTC.

In the case of this clone: The same CDR3 also results from other DNA sequences found in this sample. The chain carries TRBV18 and TRBJ1-5; 7 positions match TRBD1. Germline CDR1 reads KGHSH; CDR2 reads LQKENI. CDR3 length equals 14 residues. V dropped 6 bases and J dropped 4; count of bases not matched to a gene: 6. CDR3 sequence reads: CASSPGQNNQPQHF. In DNA, the CDR3 is TGTGCCAGCTCGCCGGGACAGAATAATCAGCCCCAGCATTTT.

The chain carries TRBV27 and TRBJ1-2; TRBD1 might be the D (5 bases). Germline V lookup: CDR1 MNHEY, CDR2 SMNVEV (reference sequence). CDR3 length: 16 residues. V was clipped by 8 bases and J by 5 bases, with 24 bases between them. The CDR3 region is CASRSLRDGFVYGYTF. CDR3 in DNA: TGTGCCAGCCGTAGTTTACGGGACGGATTCGTATATGGCTACACCTTC.

V gene TRBV12-3 or TRBV12-4 combines with J gene TRBJ1-2; maybe TRBD1 (5 bases). V lost 3 bases, J lost 4 bases, and 9 bases lay in between. The CDR3 has 13 residues. The CDR3 nucleotides are TGTGCCAGCAGTTTGGCAGGGAGCTATGGCTACACCTTC. Protein product: CASSLAGSYGYTF.

The chain is built from TRBV4-1 and TRBJ1-2; D might be TRBD1 (5 bases). CDR1 MGHRA and CDR2 YSYEKL come from the germline V gene. The CDR3 loop spans 16 amino acids. The V gene lost 4 bases and the J gene lost 8 bases, with 23 bases spanning the gap. The CDR3 region is CASSRAAAGLREGYTF. CDR3 DNA sequence: TGCGCCAGCAGCCGAGCAGCCGCGGGACTCAGAGAAGGCTACACCTTC.

The rearrangement joins TRBV10-3 to TRBJ2-5; D possibly corresponds to TRBD1 (5 bases). Trimming removed 0 bases from V and 5 bases from J, with 16 bases in between. Germline loops: CDR1 ENHRY, CDR2 SYGVKD. The CDR3 runs 16 residues. The CDR3 DNA follows: TGTGCCATCAGTGAGTCGAAAGGGGCCACGGTGGAGACCCAGTACTTC. It specifies CAISESKGATVETQYF.

The gene calls are TRBV9 and TRBJ1-1; possible D gene TRBD1, 6 bases. CDR3 length: 14 residues. From germline, CDR1 is SGDLS and CDR2 YYNGEE. V was trimmed by 3 bases and J by 6 bases, leaving 15 bases between them. CDR3 bases: TGTGCCAGCAGCGACTACGCAGGGGACTCTGAAGCTTTCTTT. Translation gives CASSDYAGDSEAFF.

V is TRBV15 and J is TRBJ2-7; D is perhaps TRBD1 (5 bases). CDR3 size: 16 residues. Between the trimmed V and J ends, which lost 3 bases and 6 bases, there was a span of 21 bases. The V gene's germline CDR1 is LNHNV and CDR2 YYDKDF (reference sequence). The DNA for the CDR3 is TGTGCCACCAGCAGTTACATTGGACAAATATCTGGCGAGCAGTACTTC. This translates into CATSSYIGQISGEQYF.

V gene TRBV5-6 combines with J gene TRBJ2-7; D is ambiguous. V was trimmed by 4 bases and J by 5 bases, leaving 10 bases between them. CDR1 and CDR2 from the germline V gene are SGHDT and YYEEEE. CDR3 length: 12 residues. CDR3 sequence: CASSGEAHEQYF. CDR3 in DNA: TGTGCCAGCAGCGGAGAGGCTCACGAGCAGTACTTC.

The genes are TRBV30 and TRBJ2-5, with D possibly matching TRBD2 (5 bases). Germline V gene data show CDR1 as GTSNPN and CDR2 as SVGIG (reference sequence). Deletions cut 3 bases from V and 4 bases from J, with 18 bases between. This CDR3 region has 15 residues. The CDR3 nucleotides are TGTGCCTGGAGACCCACCCGAGGGCCGGCAGAGACCCAGTACTTC. This sequence encodes CAWRPTRGPAETQYF.

The chain has TRBV7-6 and TRBJ2-3, with a tentative D call TRBD2 (6 bases). V was trimmed by 1 base and J by 4 bases, leaving 6 bases between them. This CDR3 has 13 residues. In germline, CDR1 is SGHVS, CDR2 FNYEAQ. The DNA of the CDR3 is TGTGCCAGCAGCTTAGGACTAGCAGATACGCAGTATTTT. Translation gives CASSLGLADTQYF.

The gene calls are TRBV18 and TRBJ1-2; TRBD1 might be the D (6 bases). The CDR3 sequence is 13 residues long. V shed 4 bases and J shed 1 base, with 7 bases lying between them. Germline V CDR1 and CDR2: KGHSH, LQKENI. CDR3 nucleotides: TGTGCCAGCTCACTACAGGGTAACTATGGCTACACCTTC. Translation gives CASSLQGNYGYTF.

This chain links TRBV10-1 with TRBJ2-3; 11 bases fit TRBD2. The germline V gene encodes CDR1 WNHNN and CDR2 SYGVQD (reference sequence). With V trimmed by 4 bases and J by 1 base, 7 bases remained unmatched. The CDR3 totals 17 residues. The CDR3 here is CASSAPGLAAGTDTQYF. In DNA form, the CDR3 reads TGCGCCAGCAGTGCTCCGGGACTAGCGGCCGGCACAGATACGCAGTATTTT.